The following is a T cell receptor (beta chain) sequence with its context. As yet, its antigen is unknown. 60 Vbeta and 13 Jbeta primers were used in PCR. Sequencing used immunoSEQ multiplex PCR; TCRdb keeps in-frame clones, though not all of them. This repertoire shows about 190,000 clones, 81% found once; its top ten account for over 3.5%. These data belong to a study of cytomegalovirus exposure and HLA in healthy donors. Study-wide points: Immune exposure data for these donors was limited to CMV serostatus. Later work found that TCR association rates differed between HLA loci; DRB1 had the most and HLA-C the fewest. The study designated some 180 TCR beta chains cytomegalovirus-associated.

Germline CDR1 LNHDA, CDR2 SQIVND (reference sequence). V lost 5 bases to trimming and J lost 2 bases, with 17 bases between them. The CDR3 is made up of 16 amino acids. The TCR originated in a middle-aged man in good health and CMV-seronegative. Sequencing was carried out using PBMCs. This chain joins TRBV19 and TRBJ2-3; perhaps TRBD1 as D (5 bases). CDR3 DNA sequence: TGTGCCAGTAGTCCTCGACAGTCAAAGGTCACAGATACGCAGTATTTT. The encoded protein is CASSPRQSKVTDTQYF.